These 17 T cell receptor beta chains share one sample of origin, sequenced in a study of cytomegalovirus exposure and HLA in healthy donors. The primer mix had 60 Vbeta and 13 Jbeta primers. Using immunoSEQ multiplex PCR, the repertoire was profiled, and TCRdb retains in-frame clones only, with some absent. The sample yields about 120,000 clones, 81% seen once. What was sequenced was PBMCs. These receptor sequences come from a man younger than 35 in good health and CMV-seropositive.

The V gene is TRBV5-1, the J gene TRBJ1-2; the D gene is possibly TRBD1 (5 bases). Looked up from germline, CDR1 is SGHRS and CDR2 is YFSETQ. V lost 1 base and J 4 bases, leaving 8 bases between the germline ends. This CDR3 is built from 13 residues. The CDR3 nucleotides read TGCGCCAGCAGCTTGACCGACAGCTATGGCTACACCTTC. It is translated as CASSLTDSYGYTF.

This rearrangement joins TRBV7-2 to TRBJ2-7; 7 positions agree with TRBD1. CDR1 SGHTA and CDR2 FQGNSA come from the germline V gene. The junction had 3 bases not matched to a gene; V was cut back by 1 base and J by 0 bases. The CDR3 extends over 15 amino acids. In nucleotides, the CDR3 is TGTGCCAGCAGCTTAGTTCAGGGGGACTCCTACGAGCAGTACTTC. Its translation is CASSLVQGDSYEQYF. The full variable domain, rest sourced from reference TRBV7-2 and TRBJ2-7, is GAGVSQSPSNKVTEKGKDVELRCDPISGHTALYWYRQSLGQGLEFLIYFQGNSAPDKSGLPSDRFSAERTGGSVSTLTIQRTQQEDSAVYLCASSLVQGDSYEQYFGPGTRLTVT.

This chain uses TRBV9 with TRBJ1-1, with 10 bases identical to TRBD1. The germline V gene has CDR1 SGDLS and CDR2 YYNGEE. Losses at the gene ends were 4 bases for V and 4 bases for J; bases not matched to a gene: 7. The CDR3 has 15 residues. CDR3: CASSRRDRGFTEAFF. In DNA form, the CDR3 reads TGTGCCAGCAGCAGACGGGACAGGGGTTTCACTGAAGCTTTCTTT.

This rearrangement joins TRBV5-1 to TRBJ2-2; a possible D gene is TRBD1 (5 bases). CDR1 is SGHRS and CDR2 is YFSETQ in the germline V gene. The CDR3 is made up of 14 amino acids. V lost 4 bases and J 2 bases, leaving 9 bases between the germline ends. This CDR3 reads CASSVQGNTGELFF. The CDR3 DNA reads TGCGCCAGCAGCGTCCAGGGTAACACCGGGGAGCTGTTTTTT. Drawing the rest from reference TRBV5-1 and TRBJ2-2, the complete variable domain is KAGVTQTPRYLIKTRGQQVTLSCSPISGHRSVSWYQQTPGQGLQFLFEYFSETQRNKGNFPGRFSGRQFSNSRSEMNVSTLELGDSALYLCASSVQGNTGELFFGEGSRLTVL.

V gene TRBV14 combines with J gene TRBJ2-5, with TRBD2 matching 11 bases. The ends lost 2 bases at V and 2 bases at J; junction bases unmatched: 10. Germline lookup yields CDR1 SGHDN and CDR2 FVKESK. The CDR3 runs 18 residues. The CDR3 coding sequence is TGTGCCAGCAGCCAATATCTCGTTACTAGCGGGGGACAAGAGACCCAGTACTTC. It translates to CASSQYLVTSGGQETQYF.

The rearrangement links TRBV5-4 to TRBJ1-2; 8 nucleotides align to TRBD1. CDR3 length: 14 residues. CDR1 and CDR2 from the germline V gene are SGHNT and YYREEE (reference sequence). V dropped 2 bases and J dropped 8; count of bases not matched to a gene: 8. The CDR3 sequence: CASSFRGQEGGYTF. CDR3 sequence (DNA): TGTGCCAGCAGCTTCAGGGGGCAAGAGGGCGGCTACACCTTC.

The chain's CDR3 is CASSVETGATYEQYF. CDR3 sequence (DNA): TGTGCCAGCAGCGTTGAGACAGGGGCAACCTACGAGCAGTACTTC. The rearrangement links TRBV9 to TRBJ2-7, with 8 bases aligning to TRBD1. The CDR3 consists of 15 residues. The J segment lost 2 bases and the V segment lost 2 bases, leaving 6 bases of the junction unmatched. Germline V CDR1 and CDR2: SGDLS, YYNGEE.

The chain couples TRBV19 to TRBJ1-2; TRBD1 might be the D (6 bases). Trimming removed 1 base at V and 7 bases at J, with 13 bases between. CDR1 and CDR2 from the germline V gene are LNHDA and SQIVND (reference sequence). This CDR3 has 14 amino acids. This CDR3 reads CASSIARGAGGYTF. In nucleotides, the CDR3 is TGTGCCAGTAGTATAGCTCGGGGGGCCGGTGGCTACACCTTC.

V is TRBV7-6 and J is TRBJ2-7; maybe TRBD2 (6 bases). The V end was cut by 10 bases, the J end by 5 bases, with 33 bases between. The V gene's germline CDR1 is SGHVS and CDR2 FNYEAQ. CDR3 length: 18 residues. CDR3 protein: CANDPGKNREKVWDEQYF. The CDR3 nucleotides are TGTGCCAACGACCCGGGCAAAAACCGGGAGAAGGTTTGGGACGAGCAGTACTTC. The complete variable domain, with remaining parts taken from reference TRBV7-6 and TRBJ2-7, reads GAGVSQSPRYKVTKRGQDVALRCDPISGHVSLYWYRQALGQGPEFLTYFNYEAQQDKSGLPNDRFSAERPEGSISTLTIQRTEQRDSAMYRCANDPGKNREKVWDEQYFGPGTRLTVT.

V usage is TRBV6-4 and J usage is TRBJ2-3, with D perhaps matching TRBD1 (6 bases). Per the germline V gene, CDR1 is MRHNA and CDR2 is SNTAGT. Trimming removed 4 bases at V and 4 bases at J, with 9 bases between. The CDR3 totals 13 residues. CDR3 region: CASSAGDSDTQYF. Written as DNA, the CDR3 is TGTGCCAGCAGTGCAGGGGATTCAGATACGCAGTATTTT.

The CDR3 loop reads CASSLSAGAGAGTQYF. The CDR3 region has the DNA TGTGCCAGCAGCTTATCGGCTGGAGCGGGGGCGGGGACCCAGTACTTC. This rearrangement joins TRBV7-2 to TRBJ2-5; 8 positions agree with TRBD2. The CDR3 loop spans 16 amino acids. The V gene end was trimmed by 2 bases and the J gene end by 7 bases; junction bases not matched to a gene: 12. Per germline, CDR1 SGHTA and CDR2 FQGNSA.

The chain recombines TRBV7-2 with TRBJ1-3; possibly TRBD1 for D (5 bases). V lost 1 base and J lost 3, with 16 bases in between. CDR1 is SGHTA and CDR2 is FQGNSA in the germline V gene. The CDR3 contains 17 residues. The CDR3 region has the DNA TGTGCCAGCAGCTTAGTCCGGGGGGTGACTATTGGAAACACCATATATTTT. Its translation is CASSLVRGVTIGNTIYF.

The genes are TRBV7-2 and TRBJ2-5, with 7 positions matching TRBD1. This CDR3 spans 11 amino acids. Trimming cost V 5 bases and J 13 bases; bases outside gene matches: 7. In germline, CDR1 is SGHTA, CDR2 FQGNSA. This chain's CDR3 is CASSPPGQRYF. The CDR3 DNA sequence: TGTGCCAGCAGCCCCCCGGGACAGCGGTACTTC.

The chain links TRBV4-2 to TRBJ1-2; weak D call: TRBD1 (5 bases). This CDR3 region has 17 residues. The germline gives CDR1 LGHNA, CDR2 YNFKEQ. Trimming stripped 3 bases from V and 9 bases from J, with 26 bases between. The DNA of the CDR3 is TGTGCCAGCAGCCACGGACCGCCCGAGCAGGGCCCCCCTCGCTACACCTTC. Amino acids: CASSHGPPEQGPPRYTF.

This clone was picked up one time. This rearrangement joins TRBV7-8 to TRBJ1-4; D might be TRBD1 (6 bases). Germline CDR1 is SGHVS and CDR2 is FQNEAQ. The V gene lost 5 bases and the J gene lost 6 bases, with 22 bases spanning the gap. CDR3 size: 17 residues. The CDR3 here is CASSKKGFGGADEKLFF. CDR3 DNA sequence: TGTGCCAGCAGCAAAAAAGGGTTTGGGGGCGCAGATGAAAAACTGTTTTTT.

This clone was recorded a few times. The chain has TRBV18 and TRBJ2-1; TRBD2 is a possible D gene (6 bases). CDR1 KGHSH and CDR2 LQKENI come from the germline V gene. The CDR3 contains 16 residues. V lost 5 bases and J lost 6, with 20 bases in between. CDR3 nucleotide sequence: TGTGCCAGCTCATCCACTAGCCGGAGGAATACCAATGAGCAGTTCTTC. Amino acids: CASSSTSRRNTNEQFF.

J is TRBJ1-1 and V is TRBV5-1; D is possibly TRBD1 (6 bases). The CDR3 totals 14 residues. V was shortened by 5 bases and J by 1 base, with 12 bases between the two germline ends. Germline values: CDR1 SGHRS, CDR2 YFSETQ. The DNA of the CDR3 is TGCGCCAGCAGTCATGACAGGTCGAACACTGAAGCTTTCTTT. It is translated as CASSHDRSNTEAFF.